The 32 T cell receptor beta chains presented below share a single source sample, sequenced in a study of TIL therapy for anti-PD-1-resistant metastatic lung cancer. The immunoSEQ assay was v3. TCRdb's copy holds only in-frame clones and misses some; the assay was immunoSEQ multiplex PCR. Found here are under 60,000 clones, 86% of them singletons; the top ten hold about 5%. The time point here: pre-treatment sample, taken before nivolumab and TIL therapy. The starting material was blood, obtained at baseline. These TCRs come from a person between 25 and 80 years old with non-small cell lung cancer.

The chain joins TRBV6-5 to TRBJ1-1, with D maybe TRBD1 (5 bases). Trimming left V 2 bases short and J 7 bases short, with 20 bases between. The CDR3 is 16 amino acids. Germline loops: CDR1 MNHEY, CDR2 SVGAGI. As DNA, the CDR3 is TGTGCCAGCAGTTACGGTTTGGGGCAGGGTGGAGTTGAAGCTTTCTTT. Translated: CASSYGLGQGGVEAFF.

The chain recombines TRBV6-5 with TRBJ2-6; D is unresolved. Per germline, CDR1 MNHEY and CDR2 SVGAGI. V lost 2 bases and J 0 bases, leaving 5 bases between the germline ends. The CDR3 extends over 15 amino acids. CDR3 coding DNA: TGTGCCAGCAGTTACGAACTCTCTGGGGCCAACGTCCTGACTTTC. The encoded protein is CASSYELSGANVLTF.

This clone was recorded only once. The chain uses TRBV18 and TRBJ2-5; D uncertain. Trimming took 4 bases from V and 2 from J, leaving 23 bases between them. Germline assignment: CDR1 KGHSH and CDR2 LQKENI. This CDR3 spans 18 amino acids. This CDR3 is CASSQIGPRHGKQETQYF. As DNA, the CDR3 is TGTGCCAGCTCACAGATCGGCCCCCGTCACGGAAAGCAAGAGACCCAGTACTTC. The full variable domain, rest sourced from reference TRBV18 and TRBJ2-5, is NAGVMQNPRHLVRRRGQEARLRCSPMKGHSHVYWYRQLPEEGLKFMVYLQKENIIDESGMPKERFSAEFPKEGPSILRIQQVVRGDSAAYFCASSQIGPRHGKQETQYFGPGTRLLVL.

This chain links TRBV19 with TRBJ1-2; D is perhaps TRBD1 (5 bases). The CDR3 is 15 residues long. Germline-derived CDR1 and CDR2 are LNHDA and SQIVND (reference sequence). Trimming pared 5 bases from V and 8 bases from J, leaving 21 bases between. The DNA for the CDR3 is TGTGCCAGTAGTGACAATTCGCCAGGGAGAGGAGGCTACACCTTC. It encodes CASSDNSPGRGGYTF. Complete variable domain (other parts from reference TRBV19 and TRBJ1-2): DGGITQSPKYLFRKEGQNVTLSCEQNLNHDAMYWYRQDPGQGLRLIYYSQIVNDFQKGDIAEGYSVSREKKESFPLTVTSAQKNPTAFYLCASSDNSPGRGGYTFGSGTRLTVV.

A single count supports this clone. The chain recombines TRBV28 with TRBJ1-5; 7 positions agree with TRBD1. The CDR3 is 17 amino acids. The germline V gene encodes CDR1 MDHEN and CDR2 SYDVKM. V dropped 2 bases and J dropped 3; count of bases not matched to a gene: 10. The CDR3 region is CASSLRFDRAANQPQHF. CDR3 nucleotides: TGTGCCAGCAGTTTAAGGTTCGACAGGGCAGCCAATCAGCCCCAGCATTTT.

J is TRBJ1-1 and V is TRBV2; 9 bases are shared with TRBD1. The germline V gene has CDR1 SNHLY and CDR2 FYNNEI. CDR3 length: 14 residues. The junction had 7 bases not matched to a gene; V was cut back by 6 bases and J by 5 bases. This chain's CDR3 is CASRGTGKQTEAFF. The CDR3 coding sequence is TGTGCCAGCAGGGGGACAGGGAAGCAAACTGAAGCTTTCTTT.

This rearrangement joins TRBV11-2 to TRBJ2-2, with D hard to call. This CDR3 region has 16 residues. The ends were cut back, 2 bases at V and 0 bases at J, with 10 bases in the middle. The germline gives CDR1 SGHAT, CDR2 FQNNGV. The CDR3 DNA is TGTGCCAGCAGCTTACTACCGGTAGCGAACACCGGGGAGCTGTTTTTT. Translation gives CASSLLPVANTGELFF.

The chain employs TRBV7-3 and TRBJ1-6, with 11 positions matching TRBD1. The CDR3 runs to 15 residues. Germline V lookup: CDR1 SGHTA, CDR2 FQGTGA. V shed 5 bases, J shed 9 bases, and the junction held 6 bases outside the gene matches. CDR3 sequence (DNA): TGTGCCAGCAGCCAGGGGACAGGGGGGACTTCACCCCTCCACTTT. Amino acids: CASSQGTGGTSPLHF.

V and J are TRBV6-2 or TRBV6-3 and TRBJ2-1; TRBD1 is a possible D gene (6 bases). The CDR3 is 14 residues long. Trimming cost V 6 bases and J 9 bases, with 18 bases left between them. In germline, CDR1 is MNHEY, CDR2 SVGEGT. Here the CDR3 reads CASSLVGGLSEQFF. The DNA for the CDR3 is TGTGCCAGCAGCCTTGTAGGGGGATTAAGTGAGCAGTTCTTC.

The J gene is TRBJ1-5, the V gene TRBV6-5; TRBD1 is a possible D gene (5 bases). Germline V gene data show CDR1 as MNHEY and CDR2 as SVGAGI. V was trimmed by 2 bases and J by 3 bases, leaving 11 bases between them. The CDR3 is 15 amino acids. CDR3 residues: CASSYVRGVNQPQHF. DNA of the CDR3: TGTGCCAGCAGTTACGTTCGGGGGGTCAATCAGCCCCAGCATTTT.

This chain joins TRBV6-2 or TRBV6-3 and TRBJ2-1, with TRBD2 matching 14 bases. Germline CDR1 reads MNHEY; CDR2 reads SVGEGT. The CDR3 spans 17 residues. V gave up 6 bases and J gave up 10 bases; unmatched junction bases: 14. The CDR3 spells CASSSRLAGGLIGEQFF. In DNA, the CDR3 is TGTGCCAGCAGCAGCCGACTAGCGGGAGGGCTAATAGGGGAGCAGTTCTTC.

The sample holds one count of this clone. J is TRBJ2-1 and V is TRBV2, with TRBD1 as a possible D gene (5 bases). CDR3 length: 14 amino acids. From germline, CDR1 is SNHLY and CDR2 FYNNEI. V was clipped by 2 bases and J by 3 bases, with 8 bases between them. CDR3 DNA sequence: TGTGCCAGCAGTGAAATTAGGGGCTACAATGAGCAGTTCTTC. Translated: CASSEIRGYNEQFF.

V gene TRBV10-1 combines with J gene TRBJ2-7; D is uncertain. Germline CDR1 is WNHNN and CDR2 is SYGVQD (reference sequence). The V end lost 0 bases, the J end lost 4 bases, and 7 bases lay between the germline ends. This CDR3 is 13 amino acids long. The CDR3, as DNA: TGCGCCAGCAGTGAGTCGGGCCTTTACGAGCAGTACTTC. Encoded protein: CASSESGLYEQYF.

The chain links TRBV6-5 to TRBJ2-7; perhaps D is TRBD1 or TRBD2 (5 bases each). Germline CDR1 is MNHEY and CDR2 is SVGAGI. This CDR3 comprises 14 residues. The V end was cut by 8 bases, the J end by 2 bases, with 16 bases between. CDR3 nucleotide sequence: TGTGCCAGCTTACACGACGTGGGGGCCTACGAGCAGTACTTC. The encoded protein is CASLHDVGAYEQYF.

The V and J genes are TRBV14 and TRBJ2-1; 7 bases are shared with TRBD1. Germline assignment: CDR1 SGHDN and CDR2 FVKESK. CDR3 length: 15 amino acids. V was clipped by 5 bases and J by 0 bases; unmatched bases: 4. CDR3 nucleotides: TGTGCCAGCAGCAGGGACAGACCCTCCTACAATGAGCAGTTCTTC. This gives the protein CASSRDRPSYNEQFF.

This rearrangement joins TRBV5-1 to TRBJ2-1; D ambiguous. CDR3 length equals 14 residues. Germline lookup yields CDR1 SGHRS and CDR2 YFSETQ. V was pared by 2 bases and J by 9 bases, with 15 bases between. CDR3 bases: TGCGCCAGCAGCTTAGTCCCCGGATCTGTTGAGCAGTTCTTC. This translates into CASSLVPGSVEQFF. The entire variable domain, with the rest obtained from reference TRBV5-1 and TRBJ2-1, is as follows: KAGVTQTPRYLIKTRGQQVTLSCSPISGHRSVSWYQQTPGQGLQFLFEYFSETQRNKGNFPGRFSGRQFSNSRSEMNVSTLELGDSALYLCASSLVPGSVEQFFGPGTRLTVL.

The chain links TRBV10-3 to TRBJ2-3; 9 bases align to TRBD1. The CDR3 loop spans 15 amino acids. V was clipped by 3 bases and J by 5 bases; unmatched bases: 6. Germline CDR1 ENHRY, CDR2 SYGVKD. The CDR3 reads CAISDSGTGIDTQYF. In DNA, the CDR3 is TGTGCCATCAGTGATTCCGGGACAGGGATAGATACGCAGTATTTT.

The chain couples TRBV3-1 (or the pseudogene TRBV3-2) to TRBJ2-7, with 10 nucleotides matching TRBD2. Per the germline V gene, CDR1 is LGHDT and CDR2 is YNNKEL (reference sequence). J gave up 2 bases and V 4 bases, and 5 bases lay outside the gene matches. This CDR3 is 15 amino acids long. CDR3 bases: TGTGCCAGCAGCCTCACTCTAGCGGGGGCCTACGAGCAGTACTTC. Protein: CASSLTLAGAYEQYF.

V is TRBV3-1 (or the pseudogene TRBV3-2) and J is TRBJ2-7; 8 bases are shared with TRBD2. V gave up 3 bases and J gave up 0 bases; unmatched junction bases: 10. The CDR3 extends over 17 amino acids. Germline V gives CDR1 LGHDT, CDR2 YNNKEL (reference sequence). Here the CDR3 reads CASSQPPGGALSYEQYF. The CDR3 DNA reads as TGTGCCAGCAGCCAGCCCCCCGGGGGGGCCCTCTCCTACGAGCAGTACTTC.

The CDR3 sequence: CASSLGLAGSSYNEQFF. DNA of the CDR3: TGTGCCAGCAGCTTGGGGCTAGCGGGCAGCTCCTACAATGAGCAGTTCTTC. This sequence joins TRBV5-6 and TRBJ2-1, with 8 bases matching TRBD2. The CDR3 is 17 amino acids. The V segment lost 0 bases and the J segment 0 bases; nucleotides outside the gene matches: 5. Germline V gives CDR1 SGHDT, CDR2 YYEEEE.

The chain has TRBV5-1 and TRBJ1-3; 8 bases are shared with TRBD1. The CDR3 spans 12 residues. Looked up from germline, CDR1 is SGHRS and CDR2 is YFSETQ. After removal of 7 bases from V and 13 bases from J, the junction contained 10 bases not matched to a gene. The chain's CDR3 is CASFKTRDRIYF. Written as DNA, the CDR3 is TGCGCCAGCTTCAAAACCCGGGACAGGATATATTTT.

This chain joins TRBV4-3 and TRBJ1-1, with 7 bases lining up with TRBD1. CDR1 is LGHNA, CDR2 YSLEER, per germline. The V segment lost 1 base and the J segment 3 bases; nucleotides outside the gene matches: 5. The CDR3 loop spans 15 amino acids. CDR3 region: CASSQGQGRDTEAFF. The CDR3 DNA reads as TGCGCCAGCAGCCAAGGACAGGGTCGGGACACTGAAGCTTTCTTT.

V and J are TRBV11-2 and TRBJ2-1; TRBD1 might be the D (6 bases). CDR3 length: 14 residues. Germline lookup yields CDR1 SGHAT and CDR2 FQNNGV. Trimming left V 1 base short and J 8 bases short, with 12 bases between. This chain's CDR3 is CASSLVNRAHEQFF. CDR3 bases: TGTGCCAGCAGCTTAGTGAACAGGGCCCATGAGCAGTTCTTC.

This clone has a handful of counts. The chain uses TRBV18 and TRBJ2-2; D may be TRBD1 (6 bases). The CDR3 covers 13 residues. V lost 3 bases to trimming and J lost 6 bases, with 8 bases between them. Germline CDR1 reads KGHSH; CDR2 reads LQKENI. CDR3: CASSPQGSGELFF. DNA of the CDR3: TGTGCCAGCTCACCTCAGGGGTCCGGGGAGCTGTTTTTT.

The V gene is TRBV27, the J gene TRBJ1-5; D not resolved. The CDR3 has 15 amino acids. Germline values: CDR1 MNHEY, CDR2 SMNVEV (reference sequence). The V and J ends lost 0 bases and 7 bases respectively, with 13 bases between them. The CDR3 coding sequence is TGTGCCAGCAGTTTATCGGGCCGCAGTGGACAGCCCCAGCATTTT. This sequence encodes CASSLSGRSGQPQHF.

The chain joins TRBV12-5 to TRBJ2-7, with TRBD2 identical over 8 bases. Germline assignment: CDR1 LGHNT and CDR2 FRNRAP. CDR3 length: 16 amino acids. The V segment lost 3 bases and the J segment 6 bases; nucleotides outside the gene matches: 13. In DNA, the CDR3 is TGTGCTAGTGGTTTTAGCGGGACGGGCCGGGTCAGCGAGCAGTACTTC. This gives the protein CASGFSGTGRVSEQYF. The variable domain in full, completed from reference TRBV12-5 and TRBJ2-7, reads DARVTQTPRHKVTEMGQEVTMRCQPILGHNTVFWYRQTMMQGLELLAYFRNRAPLDDSGMPKDRFSAEMPDATLATLKIQPSEPRDSAVYFCASGFSGTGRVSEQYFGPGTRLTVT.

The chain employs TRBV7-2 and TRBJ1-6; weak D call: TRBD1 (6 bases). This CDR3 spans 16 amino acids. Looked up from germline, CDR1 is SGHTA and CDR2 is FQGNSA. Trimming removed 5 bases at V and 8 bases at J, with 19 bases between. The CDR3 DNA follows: TGTGCCAGCAGCAGGAACCTTGGACAGCCTTATTCACCCCTCCACTTT. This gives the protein CASSRNLGQPYSPLHF.

The CDR3 is CASSRDSTYEQYF. CDR3 DNA sequence: TGTGCCAGCAGCAGGGACAGCACCTACGAGCAGTACTTC. V is TRBV28 and J is TRBJ2-7; TRBD1 aligns across 7 bases. V gave up 6 bases and J gave up 2 bases; unmatched junction bases: 4. Germline CDR1 MDHEN, CDR2 SYDVKM. The CDR3 is 13 residues long.

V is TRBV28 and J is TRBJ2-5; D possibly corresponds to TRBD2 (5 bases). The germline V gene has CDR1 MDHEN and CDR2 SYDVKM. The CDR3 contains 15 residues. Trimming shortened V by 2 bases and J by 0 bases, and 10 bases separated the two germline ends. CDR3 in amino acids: CASSLRLPYQETQYF. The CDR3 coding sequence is TGTGCCAGCAGTTTAAGACTACCGTACCAAGAGACCCAGTACTTC. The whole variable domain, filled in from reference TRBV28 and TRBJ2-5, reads DVKVTQSSRYLVKRTGEKVFLECVQDMDHENMFWYRQDPGLGLRLIYFSYDVKMKEKGDIPEGYSVSREKKERFSLILESASTNQTSMYLCASSLRLPYQETQYFGPGTRLLVL.

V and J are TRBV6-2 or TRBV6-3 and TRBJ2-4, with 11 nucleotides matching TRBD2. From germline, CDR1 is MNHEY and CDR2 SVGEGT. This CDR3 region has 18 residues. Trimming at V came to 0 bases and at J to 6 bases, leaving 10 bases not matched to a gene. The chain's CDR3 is CASSYSTSGITSRNIQYF. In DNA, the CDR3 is TGTGCCAGCAGTTACTCGACTAGCGGGATCACCTCGAGAAACATTCAGTACTTC.

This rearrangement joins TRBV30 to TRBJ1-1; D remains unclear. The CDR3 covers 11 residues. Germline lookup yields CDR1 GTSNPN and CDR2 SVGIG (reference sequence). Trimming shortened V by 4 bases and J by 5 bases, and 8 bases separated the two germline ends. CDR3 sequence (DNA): TGTGCCTGGAACAAAGGTACTGAAGCTTTCTTT. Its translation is CAWNKGTEAFF.

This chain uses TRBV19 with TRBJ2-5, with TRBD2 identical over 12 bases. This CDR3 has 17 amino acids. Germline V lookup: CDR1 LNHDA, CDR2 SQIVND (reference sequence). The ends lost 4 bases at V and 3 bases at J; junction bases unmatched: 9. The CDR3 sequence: CASSTGTSGRIEETQYF. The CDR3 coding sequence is TGTGCCAGTAGTACCGGAACTAGCGGGAGGATCGAAGAGACCCAGTACTTC.